These 3 T cell receptor beta chains were all obtained from the same sample, sequenced in a study of T cells in Graves' hyperthyroidism and ophthalmopathy (dated by TCRdb to between 2018 and 2021). The library was made by multiplex PCR. The sample was run on an Illumina HiSeq 2000. The TCR beta CDR3 regions were amplified from the RNA transcripts. A first-round RT-PCR of the TCR CDR3 used the HTBI primer set with the Qiagen OneStep RT-PCR kit. Using fastp at Q25 and MiXCR, TCRdb reprocessed the public reads and kept productive beta chains. Identical CDR3 protein sequences are pooled into one entry, listed with their most common genes and DNA. This sample gives 300,000 to 450,000 distinct CDR3 sequences in total; around 25% of them show up just once. The leading ten clones occupy about 70% of the sample. The sample comprised blood. These receptors all come from a man aged 45 to 65 with Graves' hyperthyroidism.

This chain links TRBV18 with TRBJ1-1; unclear D gene. In germline, CDR1 is KGHSH, CDR2 LQKENI. The V end was cut by 4 bases, the J end by 0 bases, with 15 bases between. This CDR3 contains 16 residues. CDR3: CASSLNGRGLNTEAFF. The CDR3 bases are TGTGCCAGCTCACTTAACGGGCGGGGTCTGAACACTGAAGCTTTCTTT. The full variable domain, with the rest looked up from reference TRBV18 and TRBJ1-1, is NAGVMQNPRHLVRRRGQEARLRCSPMKGHSHVYWYRQLPEEGLKFMVYLQKENIIDESGMPKERFSAEFPKEGPSILRIQQVVRGDSAAYFCASSLNGRGLNTEAFFGQGTRLTVV.

The chain carries TRBV12-3 or TRBV12-4 and TRBJ2-3; 11 positions match TRBD2. V dropped 8 bases and J dropped 6; count of bases not matched to a gene: 16. This CDR3 is built from 17 residues. The CDR3 spells CASGASLGLAAPDTQYF. The CDR3 DNA reads as TGTGCCAGCGGGGCCTCCTTGGGACTAGCGGCCCCCGATACGCAGTATTTT.

This clonotype was found a few times. Relative to the germline gene, one junction end is altered; a read error may explain this. The rearrangement links TRBV7-7 to TRBJ2-5; 7 nucleotides align to TRBD2. This CDR3 has 15 amino acids. Germline V CDR1 and CDR2: SSHAT, FNYEAQ (reference sequence). This CDR3 is CASSSGGASQETQYF. The CDR3 DNA follows: TGTGCTAGCAGTTCGGGAGGAGCGAGTCAAGAGACCCAGTACTTC.